This T cell receptor beta chain comes out of a study of T-cell reconstitution after alpha-beta-depleted transplantation in children. Molecular barcoding with unique molecular identifiers was used for the TCRbeta library. MiXCR, applied by TCRdb to the PCR reads, yields one record per CDR3 protein. Of about 500,000 distinct CDR3 sequences detected, approximately 10% appear once; the ten largest clones hold 14%. The V end was cut by 2 bases, the J end by 9 bases, with 20 bases between. The CDR3 loop spans 15 amino acids. Per germline, CDR1 SQVTM and CDR2 ANQGSEA. This clonotype has just a few counts. The chain employs TRBV29-1 and TRBJ2-1; possible D gene TRBD2, 6 bases. The origin of this receptor is a female patient between 2 and 10 years old who had a stem cell transplant for aplastic anemia, so the T cells may come from the graft donor. The starting material was PBMCs, mostly from graft donor cells, obtained 180 days after TCRalphabeta/CD19-depleted stem cell transplant. DNA of the CDR3: TGCAGCGTTGAACCCCTCCGGGACTCCTACGGTGAGCAGTTCTTC. Amino acid sequence: CSVEPLRDSYGEQFF.